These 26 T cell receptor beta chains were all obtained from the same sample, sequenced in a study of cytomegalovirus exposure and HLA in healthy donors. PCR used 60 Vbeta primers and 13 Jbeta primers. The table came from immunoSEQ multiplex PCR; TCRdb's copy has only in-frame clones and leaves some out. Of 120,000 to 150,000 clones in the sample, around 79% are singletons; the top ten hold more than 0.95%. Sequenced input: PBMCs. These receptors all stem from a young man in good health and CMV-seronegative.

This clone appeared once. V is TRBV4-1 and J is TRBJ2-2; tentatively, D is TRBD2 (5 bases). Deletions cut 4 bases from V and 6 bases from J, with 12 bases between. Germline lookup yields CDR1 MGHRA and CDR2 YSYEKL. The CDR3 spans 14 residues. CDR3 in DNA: TGCGCCAGCAGCCTAATAGAGGGTCCCGGGGAGCTGTTTTTT. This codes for CASSLIEGPGELFF.

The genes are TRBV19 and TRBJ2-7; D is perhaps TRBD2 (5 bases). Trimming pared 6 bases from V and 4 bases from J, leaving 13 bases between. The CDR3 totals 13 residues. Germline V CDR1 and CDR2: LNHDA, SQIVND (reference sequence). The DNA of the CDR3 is TGTGCCAGTAGCCTGACCGGGATTTACGAGCAGTACTTC. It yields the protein CASSLTGIYEQYF.

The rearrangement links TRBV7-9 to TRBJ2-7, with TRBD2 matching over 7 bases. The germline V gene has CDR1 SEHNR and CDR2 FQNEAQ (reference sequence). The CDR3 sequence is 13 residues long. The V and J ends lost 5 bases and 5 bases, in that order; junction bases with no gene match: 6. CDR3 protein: CASSPRGDHEQYF. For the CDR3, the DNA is TGTGCCAGCAGCCCCCGGGGGGACCACGAGCAGTACTTC.

Here the CDR3 reads CASSRGGGQGGHGYTF. In DNA form, the CDR3 reads TGTGCCAGCAGTCGAGGAGGTGGACAGGGAGGGCATGGCTACACCTTC. The chain recombines TRBV6-4 with TRBJ1-2; 8 bases match TRBD1. The CDR3 totals 16 residues. The germline V gene encodes CDR1 MRHNA and CDR2 SNTAGT. Trimming cost V 5 bases and J 6 bases; bases outside gene matches: 14.

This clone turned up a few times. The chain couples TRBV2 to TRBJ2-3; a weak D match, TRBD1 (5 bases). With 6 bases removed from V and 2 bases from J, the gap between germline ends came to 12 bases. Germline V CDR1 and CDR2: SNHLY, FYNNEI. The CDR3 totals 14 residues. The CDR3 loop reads CASRIDRNTDTQYF. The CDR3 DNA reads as TGTGCCAGCAGGATAGACAGAAACACAGATACGCAGTATTTT.

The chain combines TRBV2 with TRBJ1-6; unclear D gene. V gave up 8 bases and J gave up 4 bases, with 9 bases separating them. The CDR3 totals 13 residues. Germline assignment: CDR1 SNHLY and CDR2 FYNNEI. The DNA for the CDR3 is TGTGCCAGCCTCCGGGATTATAATTCACCCCTCCACTTT. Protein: CASLRDYNSPLHF.

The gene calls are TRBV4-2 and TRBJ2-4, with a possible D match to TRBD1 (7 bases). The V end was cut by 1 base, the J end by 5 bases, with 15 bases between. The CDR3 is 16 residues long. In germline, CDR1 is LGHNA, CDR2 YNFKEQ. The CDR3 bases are TGTGCCAGCAGCCAAGTAGGCGGGACAGCACAAAACATTCAGTACTTC. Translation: CASSQVGGTAQNIQYF.

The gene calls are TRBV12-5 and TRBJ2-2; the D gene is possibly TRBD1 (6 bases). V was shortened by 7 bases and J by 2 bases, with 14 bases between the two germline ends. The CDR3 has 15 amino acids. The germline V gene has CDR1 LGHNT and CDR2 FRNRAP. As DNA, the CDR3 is TGTGCTAGTGCGCTCCAGGGGCTAAACACCGGGGAGCTGTTTTTT. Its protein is CASALQGLNTGELFF. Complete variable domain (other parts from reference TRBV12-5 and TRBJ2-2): DARVTQTPRHKVTEMGQEVTMRCQPILGHNTVFWYRQTMMQGLELLAYFRNRAPLDDSGMPKDRFSAEMPDATLATLKIQPSEPRDSAVYFCASALQGLNTGELFFGEGSRLTVL.

CDR3 sequence (DNA): TGTGCCAGCAGTGGGGGGGGGAGGGTCGATTCACCCCTCCACTTT. This encodes CASSGGGRVDSPLHF. The chain has TRBV2 and TRBJ1-6; D is perhaps TRBD1 (5 bases). Germline V gene lookup returns CDR1 SNHLY and CDR2 FYNNEI. The CDR3 is 15 amino acids. Trimming pared 4 bases from V and 8 bases from J, leaving 15 bases between.

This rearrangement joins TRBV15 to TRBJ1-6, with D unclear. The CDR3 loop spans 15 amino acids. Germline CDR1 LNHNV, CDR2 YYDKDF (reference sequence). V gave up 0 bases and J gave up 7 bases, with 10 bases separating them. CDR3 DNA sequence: TGTGCCACCAGCAGAGAAAGTGGCGGCAATTCACCCCTCCACTTT. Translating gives CATSRESGGNSPLHF.

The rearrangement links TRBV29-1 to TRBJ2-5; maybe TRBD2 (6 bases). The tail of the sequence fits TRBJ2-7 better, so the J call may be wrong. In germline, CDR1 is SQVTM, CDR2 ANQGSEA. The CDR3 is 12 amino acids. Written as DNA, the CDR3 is TGCAGCGCCGGGGACTCACCCTACGAGCAGTACTTC. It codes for CSAGDSPYEQYF.

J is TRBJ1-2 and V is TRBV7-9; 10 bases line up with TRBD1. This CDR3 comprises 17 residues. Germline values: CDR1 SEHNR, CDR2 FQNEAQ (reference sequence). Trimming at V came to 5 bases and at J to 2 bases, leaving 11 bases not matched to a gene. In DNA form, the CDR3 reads TGTGCCAGCAGCCCCTACAGCGGGACAGGGGAGAACTATGGCTACACCTTC. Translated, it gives CASSPYSGTGENYGYTF.

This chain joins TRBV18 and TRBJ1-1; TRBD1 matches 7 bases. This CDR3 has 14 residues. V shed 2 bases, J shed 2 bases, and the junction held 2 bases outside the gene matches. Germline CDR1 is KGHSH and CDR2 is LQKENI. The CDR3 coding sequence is TGTGCCAGCTCACCAACAGGGGCCAACACTGAAGCTTTCTTT. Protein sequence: CASSPTGANTEAFF. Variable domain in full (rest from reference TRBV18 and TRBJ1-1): NAGVMQNPRHLVRRRGQEARLRCSPMKGHSHVYWYRQLPEEGLKFMVYLQKENIIDESGMPKERFSAEFPKEGPSILRIQQVVRGDSAAYFCASSPTGANTEAFFGQGTRLTVV.

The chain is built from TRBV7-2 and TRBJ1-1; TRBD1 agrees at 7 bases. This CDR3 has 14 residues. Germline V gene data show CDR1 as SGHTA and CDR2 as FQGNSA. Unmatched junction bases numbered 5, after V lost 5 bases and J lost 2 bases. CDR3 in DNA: TGTGCCAGCAGCAGGGGGCATCGAAACACTGAAGCTTTCTTT. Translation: CASSRGHRNTEAFF.

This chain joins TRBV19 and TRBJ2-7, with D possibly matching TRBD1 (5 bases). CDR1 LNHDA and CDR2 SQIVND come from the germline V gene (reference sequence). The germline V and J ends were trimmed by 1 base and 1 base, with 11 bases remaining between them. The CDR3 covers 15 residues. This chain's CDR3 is CASSIVGRDSYEQYF. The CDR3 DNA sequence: TGTGCCAGTAGTATAGTTGGCAGGGATTCCTACGAGCAGTACTTC.

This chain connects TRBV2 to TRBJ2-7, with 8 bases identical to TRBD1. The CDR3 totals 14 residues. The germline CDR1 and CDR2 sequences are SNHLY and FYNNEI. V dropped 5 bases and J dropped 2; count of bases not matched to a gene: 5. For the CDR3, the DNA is TGTGCCAGCAGTAAACAGGGGGGTCCCTACGAGCAGTACTTC. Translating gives CASSKQGGPYEQYF.

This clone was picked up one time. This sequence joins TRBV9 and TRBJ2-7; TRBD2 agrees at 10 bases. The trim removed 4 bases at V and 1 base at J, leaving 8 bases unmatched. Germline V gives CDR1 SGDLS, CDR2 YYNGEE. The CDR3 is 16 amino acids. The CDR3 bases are TGTGCCAGCAGCCCACGGGTAGCGGGGGGTTCCTACGAGCAGTACTTC. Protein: CASSPRVAGGSYEQYF.

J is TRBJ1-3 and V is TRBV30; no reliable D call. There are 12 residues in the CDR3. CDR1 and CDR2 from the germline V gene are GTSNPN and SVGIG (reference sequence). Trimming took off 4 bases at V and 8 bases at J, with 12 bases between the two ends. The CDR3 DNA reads TGTGCCTGGAAAACGGTCCGGGACACCATATATTTT. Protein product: CAWKTVRDTIYF.

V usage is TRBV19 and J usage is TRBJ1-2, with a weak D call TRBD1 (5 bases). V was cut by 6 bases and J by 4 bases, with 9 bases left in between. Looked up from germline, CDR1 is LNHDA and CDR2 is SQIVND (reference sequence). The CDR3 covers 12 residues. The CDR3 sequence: CASRGLGYGYTF. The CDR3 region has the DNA TGTGCCAGTAGGGGACTTGGCTATGGCTACACCTTC.

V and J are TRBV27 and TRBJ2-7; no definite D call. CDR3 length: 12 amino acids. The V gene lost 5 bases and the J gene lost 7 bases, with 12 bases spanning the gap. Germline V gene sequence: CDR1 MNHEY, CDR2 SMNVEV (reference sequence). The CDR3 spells CASSLIPGEQYF. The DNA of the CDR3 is TGTGCCAGCAGTCTTATCCCGGGTGAGCAGTACTTC.

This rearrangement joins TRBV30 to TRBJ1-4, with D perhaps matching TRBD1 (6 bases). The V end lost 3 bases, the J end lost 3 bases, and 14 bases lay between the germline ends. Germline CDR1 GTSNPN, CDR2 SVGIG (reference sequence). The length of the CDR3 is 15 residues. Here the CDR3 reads CAWRNRGQPNEKLFF. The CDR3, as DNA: TGTGCCTGGAGAAATCGAGGACAGCCTAATGAAAAACTGTTTTTT.

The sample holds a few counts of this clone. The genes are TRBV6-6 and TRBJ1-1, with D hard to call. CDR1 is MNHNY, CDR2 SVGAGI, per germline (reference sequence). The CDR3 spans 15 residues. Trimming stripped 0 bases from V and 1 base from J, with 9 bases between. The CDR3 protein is CASSYSGGGNTEAFF. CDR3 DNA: TGTGCCAGCAGTTACTCGGGCGGAGGGAACACTGAAGCTTTCTTT.

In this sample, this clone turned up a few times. The CDR3 bases are TGTGCCAGCAGCTCGGACAGGGATAGGGAAAAACTGTTTTTT. It is translated as CASSSDRDREKLFF. The chain combines TRBV7-8 with TRBJ1-4; the match to TRBD1 covers 8 bases. Germline-derived CDR1 and CDR2 are SGHVS and FQNEAQ. Losses at the gene ends were 4 bases for V and 8 bases for J; bases not matched to a gene: 6. The CDR3 consists of 14 residues.

In nucleotides, the CDR3 is TGTGCCAGCAGCGAACACGAGACCCAGTACTTC. Translated: CASSEHETQYF. The chain joins TRBV7-9 to TRBJ2-5; D not certain. Germline CDR1 and CDR2: SEHNR and FQNEAQ (reference sequence). Trimming stripped 5 bases from V and 5 bases from J, with 6 bases between. This CDR3 comprises 11 residues. The whole variable domain, filled in from reference TRBV7-9 and TRBJ2-5, reads DTGVSQNPRHKITKRGQNVTFRCDPISEHNRLYWYRQTLGQGPEFLTYFQNEAQLEKSRLLSDRFSAERPKGSFSTLEIQRTEQGDSAMYLCASSEHETQYFGPGTRLLVL.

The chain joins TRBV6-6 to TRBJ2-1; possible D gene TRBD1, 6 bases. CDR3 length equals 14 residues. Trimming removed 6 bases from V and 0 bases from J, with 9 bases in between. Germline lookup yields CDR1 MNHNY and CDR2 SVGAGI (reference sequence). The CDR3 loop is CASRGAFSYNEQFF. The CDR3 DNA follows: TGTGCCAGCAGGGGGGCCTTCTCCTACAATGAGCAGTTCTTC.

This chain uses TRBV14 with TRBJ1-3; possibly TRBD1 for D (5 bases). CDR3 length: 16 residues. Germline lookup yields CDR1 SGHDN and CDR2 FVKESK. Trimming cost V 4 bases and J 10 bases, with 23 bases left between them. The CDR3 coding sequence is TGTGCCAGCAGCCTCGAAGTATGGGGATCTCGGGGGACCATATATTTT. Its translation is CASSLEVWGSRGTIYF.